Presented here are 6 T cell receptor beta chains from one specimen sequenced in a study of T cells in Graves' hyperthyroidism and ophthalmopathy. There were TCR beta CDR3 regions amplified from RNA transcripts. RT-PCR in the first round (using the HTBI primer set) targeted the TCR CDR3. In TCRdb, the multiplex PCR reads were re-called with MiXCR into one record per CDR3 protein. The table has 530,000 or so distinct CDR3 sequences, about a sixth seen once. The sample taken for sequencing was blood. These receptors all come from a woman aged 18-29 years with Graves' ophthalmopathy.

The V gene is TRBV18, the J gene TRBJ1-1, with a weak D call TRBD1 (5 bases). The CDR3 spans 13 residues. Trimming shortened V by 2 bases and J by 8 bases, and 12 bases separated the two germline ends. CDR1 is KGHSH, CDR2 LQKENI, per germline. CDR3 bases: TGTGCCAGCTCACCAGGGGCCTTGTTCGAAGCTTTCTTT. Its protein is CASSPGALFEAFF.

This clonotype showed up many times. The V call is TRBV27, the J call TRBJ2-5; D may correspond to TRBD1 or TRBD2 (5 bases each). The CDR3 runs to 14 residues. V lost 4 bases and J 5 bases, leaving 14 bases between the germline ends. Germline loops: CDR1 MNHEY, CDR2 SMNVEV (reference sequence). The CDR3 is CASSSRDPGETQYF. The CDR3 nucleotides read TGTGCCAGCAGTTCCCGGGACCCTGGTGAGACCCAGTACTTC.

Here the CDR3 DNA reads TGTGCCAGCAGTTTCTCCGGGACAGGGGATGAAAAACTGTTTTTT. It codes for CASSFSGTGDEKLFF. The chain recombines TRBV28 with TRBJ1-4; 10 bases agree with TRBD1. V lost 3 bases, J lost 6 bases, and 4 bases stayed unmatched. The germline V gene has CDR1 MDHEN and CDR2 SYDVKM. The CDR3 is 15 residues long.

This clonotype has a count of ten or more. The rearrangement links TRBV20-1 to TRBJ1-1; 7 bases map to TRBD1. V dropped 0 bases and J dropped 1; count of bases not matched to a gene: 2. The CDR3 extends over 14 amino acids. In germline, CDR1 is DFQATT, CDR2 SNEGSKA (reference sequence). The CDR3 nucleotides are TGCAGTGCTAGAGATTACAGGGGGAACACTGAAGCTTTCTTT. Translating gives CSARDYRGNTEAFF.

This clonotype occurred many times. V and J are TRBV20-1 and TRBJ1-3, with a weak D call TRBD1 (5 bases). The CDR3 is made up of 14 amino acids. Trimming removed 0 bases at V and 2 bases at J, with 8 bases between. Germline V gives CDR1 DFQATT, CDR2 SNEGSKA (reference sequence). Here the CDR3 DNA reads TGCAGTGCTAGAGACGCGGGGCCTGGAAACACCATATATTTT. Amino acids: CSARDAGPGNTIYF.

This clonotype came up many times. The CDR3 DNA follows: TGTGCCAGCAGCCAGAGCAGGGGGAATCAGCCCCAGCATTTT. Translated, it gives CASSQSRGNQPQHF. The J gene is TRBJ1-5, the V gene TRBV3-1; 7 bases align to TRBD1. Trimming cost V 3 bases and J 4 bases; bases outside gene matches: 3. Germline loops: CDR1 LGHDT, CDR2 YNNKEL (reference sequence). The CDR3 totals 14 residues.